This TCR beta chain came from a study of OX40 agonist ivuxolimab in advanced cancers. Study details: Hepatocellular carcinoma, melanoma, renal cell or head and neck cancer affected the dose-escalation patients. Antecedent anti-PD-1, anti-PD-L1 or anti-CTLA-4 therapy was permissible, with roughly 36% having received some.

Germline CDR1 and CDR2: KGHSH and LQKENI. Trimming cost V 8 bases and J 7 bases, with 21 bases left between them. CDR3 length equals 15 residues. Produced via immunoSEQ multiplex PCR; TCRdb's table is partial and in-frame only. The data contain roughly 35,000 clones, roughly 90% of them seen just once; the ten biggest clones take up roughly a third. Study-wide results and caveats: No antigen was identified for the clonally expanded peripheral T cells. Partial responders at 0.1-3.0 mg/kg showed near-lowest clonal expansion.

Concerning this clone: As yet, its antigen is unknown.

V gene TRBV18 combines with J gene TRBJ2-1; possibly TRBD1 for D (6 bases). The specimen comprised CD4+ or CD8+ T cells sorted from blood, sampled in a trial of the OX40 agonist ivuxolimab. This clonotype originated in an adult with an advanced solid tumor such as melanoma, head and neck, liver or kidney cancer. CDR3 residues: CASETRDTFRNEQFF. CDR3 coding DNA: TGTGCCAGCGAAACCCGGGACACTTTCAGGAATGAGCAGTTCTTC.